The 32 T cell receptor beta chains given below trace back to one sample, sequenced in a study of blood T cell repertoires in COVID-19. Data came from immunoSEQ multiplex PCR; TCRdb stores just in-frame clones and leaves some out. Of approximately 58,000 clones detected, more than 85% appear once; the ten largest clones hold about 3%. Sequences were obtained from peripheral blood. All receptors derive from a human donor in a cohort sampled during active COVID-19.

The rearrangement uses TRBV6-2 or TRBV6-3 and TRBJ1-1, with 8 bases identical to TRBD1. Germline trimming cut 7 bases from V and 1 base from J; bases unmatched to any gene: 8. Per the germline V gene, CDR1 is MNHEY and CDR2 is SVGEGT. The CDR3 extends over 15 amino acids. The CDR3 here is CASTPGGQKNTEAFF. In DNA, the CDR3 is TGTGCCAGCACCCCAGGGGGCCAGAAGAACACTGAAGCTTTCTTT.

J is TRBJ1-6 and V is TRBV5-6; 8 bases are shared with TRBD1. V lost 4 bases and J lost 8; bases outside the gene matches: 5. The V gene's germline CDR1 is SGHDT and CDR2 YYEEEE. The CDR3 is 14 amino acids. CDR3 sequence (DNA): TGTGCCAGCAGCACCGGACAGGGCTATTCACCCCTCCACTTT. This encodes CASSTGQGYSPLHF.

This CDR3 reads CASRNRGRDGEQYF. In nucleotides, the CDR3 is TGTGCCAGCAGAAACAGGGGGCGGGACGGCGAGCAGTACTTC. J is TRBJ2-7 and V is TRBV28; 9 bases agree with TRBD1. CDR1 is MDHEN, CDR2 SYDVKM, per germline. J was trimmed by 6 bases and V by 6 bases; bases with no gene match: 9. The CDR3 has 14 amino acids.

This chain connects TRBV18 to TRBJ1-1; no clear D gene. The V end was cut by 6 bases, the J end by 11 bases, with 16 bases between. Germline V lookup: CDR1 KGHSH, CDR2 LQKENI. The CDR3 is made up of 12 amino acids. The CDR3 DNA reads TGTGCCAGCTCCCCTGACCAGGAGGGTGCTTTCTTT. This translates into CASSPDQEGAFF.

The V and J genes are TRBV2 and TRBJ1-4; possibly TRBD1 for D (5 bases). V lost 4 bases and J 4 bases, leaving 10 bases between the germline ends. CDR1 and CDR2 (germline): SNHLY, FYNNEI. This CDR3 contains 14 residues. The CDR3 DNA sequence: TGTGCCAGCAGTGTCCGGGGGGGTAATGAAAAACTGTTTTTT. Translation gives CASSVRGGNEKLFF.

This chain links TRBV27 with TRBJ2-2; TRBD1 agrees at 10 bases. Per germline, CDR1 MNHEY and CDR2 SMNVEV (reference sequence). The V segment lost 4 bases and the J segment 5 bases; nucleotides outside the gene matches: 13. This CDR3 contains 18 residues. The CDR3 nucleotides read TGTGCCAGCAGTTCCGTTTTTGGGACAGGGGACGATACCGGGGAGCTGTTTTTT. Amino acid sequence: CASSSVFGTGDDTGELFF.

This chain's CDR3 is CASSLSTGETEAFF. The DNA of the CDR3 is TGCGCCAGCAGCCTTTCGACAGGGGAGACTGAAGCTTTCTTT. This chain links TRBV5-1 with TRBJ1-1, with 8 bases fitting TRBD1. CDR1 is SGHRS, CDR2 YFSETQ, per germline. The length of the CDR3 is 14 residues. J was trimmed by 5 bases and V by 4 bases; bases with no gene match: 7. Full variable domain (rest looked up from reference TRBV5-1 and TRBJ1-1): KAGVTQTPRYLIKTRGQQVTLSCSPISGHRSVSWYQQTPGQGLQFLFEYFSETQRNKGNFPGRFSGRQFSNSRSEMNVSTLELGDSALYLCASSLSTGETEAFFGQGTRLTVV.

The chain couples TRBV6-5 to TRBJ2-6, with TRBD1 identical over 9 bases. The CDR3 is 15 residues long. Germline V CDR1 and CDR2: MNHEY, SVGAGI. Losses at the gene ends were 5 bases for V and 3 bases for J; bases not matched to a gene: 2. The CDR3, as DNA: TGTGCCAGCAGTCGGACAGGGGTTGGGGCCAACGTCCTGACTTTC. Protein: CASSRTGVGANVLTF.

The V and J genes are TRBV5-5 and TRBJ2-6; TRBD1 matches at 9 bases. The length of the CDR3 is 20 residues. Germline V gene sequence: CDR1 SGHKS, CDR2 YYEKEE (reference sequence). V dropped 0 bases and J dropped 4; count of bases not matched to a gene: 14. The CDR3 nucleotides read TGTGCCAGCAGCTTGGGCCTCGCCGGGACAGGGAAACGCGGGGCCAACGTCCTGACTTTC. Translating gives CASSLGLAGTGKRGANVLTF.

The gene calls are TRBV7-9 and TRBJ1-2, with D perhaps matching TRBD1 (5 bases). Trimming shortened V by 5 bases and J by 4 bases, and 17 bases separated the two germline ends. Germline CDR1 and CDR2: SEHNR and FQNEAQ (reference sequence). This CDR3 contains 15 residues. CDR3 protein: CASSPRVGGLYGYTF. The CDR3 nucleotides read TGTGCCAGCAGCCCAAGGGTGGGGGGACTCTATGGCTACACCTTC.

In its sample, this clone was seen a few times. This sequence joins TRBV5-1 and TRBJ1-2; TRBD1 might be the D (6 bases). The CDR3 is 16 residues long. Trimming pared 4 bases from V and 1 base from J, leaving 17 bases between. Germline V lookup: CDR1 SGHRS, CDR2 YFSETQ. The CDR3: CASSANPGQHNYGYTF. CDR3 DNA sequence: TGCGCCAGCAGCGCCAACCCAGGACAGCATAACTATGGCTACACCTTC.

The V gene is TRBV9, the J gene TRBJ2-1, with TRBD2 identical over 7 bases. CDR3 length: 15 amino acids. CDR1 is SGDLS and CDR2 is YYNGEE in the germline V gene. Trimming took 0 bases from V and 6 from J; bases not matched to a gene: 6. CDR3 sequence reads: CASSVGRREPNEQFF. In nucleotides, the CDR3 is TGTGCCAGCAGCGTAGGGCGGCGGGAGCCCAATGAGCAGTTCTTC.

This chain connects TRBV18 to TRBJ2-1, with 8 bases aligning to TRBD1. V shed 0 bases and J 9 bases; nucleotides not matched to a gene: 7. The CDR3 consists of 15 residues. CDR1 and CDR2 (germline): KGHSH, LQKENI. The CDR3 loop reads CASSPPGQGGSEQFF. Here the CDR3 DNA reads TGTGCCAGCTCACCACCCGGACAGGGAGGAAGTGAGCAGTTCTTC.

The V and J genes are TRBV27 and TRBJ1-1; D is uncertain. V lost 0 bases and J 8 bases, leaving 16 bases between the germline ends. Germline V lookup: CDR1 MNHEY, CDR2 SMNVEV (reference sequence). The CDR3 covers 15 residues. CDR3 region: CASSLSRTQAIEAFF. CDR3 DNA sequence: TGTGCCAGCAGTTTATCGAGAACGCAAGCTATCGAAGCTTTCTTT.

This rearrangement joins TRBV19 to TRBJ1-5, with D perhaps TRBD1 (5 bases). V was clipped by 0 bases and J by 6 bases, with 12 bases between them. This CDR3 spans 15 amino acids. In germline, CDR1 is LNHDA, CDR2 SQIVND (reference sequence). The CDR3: CASSIEIGAGQPQHF. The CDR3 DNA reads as TGTGCCAGTAGTATAGAGATTGGGGCAGGTCAGCCCCAGCATTTT.

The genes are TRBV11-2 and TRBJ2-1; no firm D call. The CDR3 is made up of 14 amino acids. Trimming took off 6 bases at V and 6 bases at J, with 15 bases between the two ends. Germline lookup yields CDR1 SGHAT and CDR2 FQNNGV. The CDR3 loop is CASRPNPTLNEQFF. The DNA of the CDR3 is TGTGCCAGCAGACCGAACCCCACTCTCAATGAGCAGTTCTTC.

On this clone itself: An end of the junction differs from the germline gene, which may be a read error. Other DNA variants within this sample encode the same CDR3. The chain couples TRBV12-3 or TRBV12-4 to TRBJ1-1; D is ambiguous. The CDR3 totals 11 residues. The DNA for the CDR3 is TGCGCCAGCAGCGGGAACACTGAAGCTTTCTTT. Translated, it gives CASSGNTEAFF.

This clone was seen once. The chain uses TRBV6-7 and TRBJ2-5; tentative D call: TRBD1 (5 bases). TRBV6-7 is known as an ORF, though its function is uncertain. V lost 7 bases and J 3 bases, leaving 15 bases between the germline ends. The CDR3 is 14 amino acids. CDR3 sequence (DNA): TGTGCCAGCACAGGTCGCCTGACAGAAGAGACCCAGTACTTC. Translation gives CASTGRLTEETQYF.

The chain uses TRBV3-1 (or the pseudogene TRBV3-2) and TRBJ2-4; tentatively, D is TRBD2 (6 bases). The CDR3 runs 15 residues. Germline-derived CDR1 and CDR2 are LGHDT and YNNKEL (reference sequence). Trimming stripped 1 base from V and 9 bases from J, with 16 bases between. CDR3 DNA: TGTGCCAGCAGCCAAGCGGGCGGGGCCGGGAGCATTCAGTACTTC. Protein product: CASSQAGGAGSIQYF.

The CDR3 here is CASAPGGGVYGYTF. The CDR3 nucleotides are TGTGCTAGTGCCCCCGGTGGCGGAGTCTATGGCTACACCTTC. The chain recombines TRBV12-5 with TRBJ1-2; D is unclear. CDR1 is LGHNT and CDR2 is FRNRAP in the germline V gene. The CDR3 loop spans 14 amino acids. V was pared by 7 bases and J by 4 bases, with 16 bases between. The variable domain in full, completed from reference TRBV12-5 and TRBJ1-2, reads DARVTQTPRHKVTEMGQEVTMRCQPILGHNTVFWYRQTMMQGLELLAYFRNRAPLDDSGMPKDRFSAEMPDATLATLKIQPSEPRDSAVYFCASAPGGGVYGYTFGSGTRLTVV.

Here the CDR3 DNA reads TGTGCCTGGAGCGGTAACTATGGCTACACCTTC. Translated: CAWSGNYGYTF. V gene TRBV30 combines with J gene TRBJ1-2; no clear D. This CDR3 contains 11 residues. V was clipped by 3 bases and J by 1 base, with 3 bases between them. The germline CDR1 and CDR2 sequences are GTSNPN and SVGIG (reference sequence).

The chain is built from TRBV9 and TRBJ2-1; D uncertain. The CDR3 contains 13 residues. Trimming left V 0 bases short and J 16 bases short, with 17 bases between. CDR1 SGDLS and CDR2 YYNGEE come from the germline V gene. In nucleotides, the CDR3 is TGTGCCAGCAGCGTAGGCGGCGATAGCCCGTATTTCTTC. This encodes CASSVGGDSPYFF.

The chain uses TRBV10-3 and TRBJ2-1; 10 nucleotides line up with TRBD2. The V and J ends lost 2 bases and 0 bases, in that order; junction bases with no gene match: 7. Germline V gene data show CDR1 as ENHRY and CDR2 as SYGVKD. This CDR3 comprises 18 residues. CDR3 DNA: TGTGCCATCAGTGAGGCAATAGCGGGGGGATACTCCTACAATGAGCAGTTCTTC. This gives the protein CAISEAIAGGYSYNEQFF.

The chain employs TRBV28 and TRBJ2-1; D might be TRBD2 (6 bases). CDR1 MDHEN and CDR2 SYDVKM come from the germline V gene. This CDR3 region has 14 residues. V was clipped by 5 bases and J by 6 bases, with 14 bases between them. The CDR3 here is CASSPRSSGNEQFF. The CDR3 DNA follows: TGTGCCAGCAGTCCTCGGAGTAGCGGCAATGAGCAGTTCTTC.

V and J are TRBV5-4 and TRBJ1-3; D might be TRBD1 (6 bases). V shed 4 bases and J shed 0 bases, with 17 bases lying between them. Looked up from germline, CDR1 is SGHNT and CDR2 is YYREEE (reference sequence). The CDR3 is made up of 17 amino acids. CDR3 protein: CASSDGRNRDSGNTIYF. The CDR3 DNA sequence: TGTGCCAGCAGCGACGGCCGGAACAGGGACTCTGGAAACACCATATATTTT.

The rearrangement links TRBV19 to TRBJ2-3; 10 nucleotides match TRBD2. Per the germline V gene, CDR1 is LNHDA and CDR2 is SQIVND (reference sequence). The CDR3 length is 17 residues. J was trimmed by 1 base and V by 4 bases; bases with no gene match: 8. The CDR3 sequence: CASSRSGRAVGTDTQYF. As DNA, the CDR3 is TGTGCCAGTAGTAGAAGCGGGAGGGCCGTTGGCACAGATACGCAGTATTTT.

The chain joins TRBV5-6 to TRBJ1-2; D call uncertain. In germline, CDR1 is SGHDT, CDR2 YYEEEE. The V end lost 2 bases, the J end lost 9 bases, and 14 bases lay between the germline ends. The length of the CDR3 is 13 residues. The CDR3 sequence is CASSFGRLSSYTF. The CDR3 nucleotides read TGTGCCAGCAGCTTCGGCAGGTTATCCAGCTACACCTTC.

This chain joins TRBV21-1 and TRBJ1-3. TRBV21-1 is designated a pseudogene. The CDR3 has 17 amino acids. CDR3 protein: CASSKFPGRDSGNTIYF. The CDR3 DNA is TGTGCCAGCAGCAAATTCCCAGGTCGGGACTCTGGAAACACCATATATTTT.

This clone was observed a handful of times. The CDR3 DNA is TGTGCCAGCAGCCAAGGGGCAGGGGATCAGCCCCAGCATTTT. Amino acids: CASSQGAGDQPQHF. V gene TRBV3-1 (or the pseudogene TRBV3-2) combines with J gene TRBJ1-5; tentative D call: TRBD1 (6 bases). The V and J ends lost 1 base and 5 bases respectively, with 9 bases between them. The germline V gene has CDR1 LGHDT and CDR2 YNNKEL (reference sequence). The CDR3 totals 14 residues.

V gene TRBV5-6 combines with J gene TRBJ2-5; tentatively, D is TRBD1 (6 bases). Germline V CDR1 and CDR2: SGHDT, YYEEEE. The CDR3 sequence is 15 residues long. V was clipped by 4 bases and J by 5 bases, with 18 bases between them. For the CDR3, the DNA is TGTGCCAGCAGCAGAACAGGGTCTGGGTCGGAGACCCAGTACTTC. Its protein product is CASSRTGSGSETQYF. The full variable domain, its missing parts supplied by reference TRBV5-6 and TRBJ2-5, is DAGVTQSPTHLIKTRGQQVTLRCSPKSGHDTVSWYQQALGQGPQFIFQYYEEEERQRGNFPDRFSGHQFPNYSSELNVNALLLGDSALYLCASSRTGSGSETQYFGPGTRLLVL.

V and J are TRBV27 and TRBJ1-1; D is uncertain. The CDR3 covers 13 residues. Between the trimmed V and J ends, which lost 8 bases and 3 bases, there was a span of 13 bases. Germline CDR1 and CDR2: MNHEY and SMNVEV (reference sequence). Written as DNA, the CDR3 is TGTGCCAGCGGCTCCGGGAGAGACACTGAAGCTTTCTTT. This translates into CASGSGRDTEAFF.

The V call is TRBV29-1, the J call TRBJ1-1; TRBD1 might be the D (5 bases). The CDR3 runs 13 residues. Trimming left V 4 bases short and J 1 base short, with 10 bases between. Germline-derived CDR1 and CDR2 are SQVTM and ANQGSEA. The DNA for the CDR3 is TGCAGCGTTGGGGGCCGGGCGAACACTGAAGCTTTCTTT. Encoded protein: CSVGGRANTEAFF. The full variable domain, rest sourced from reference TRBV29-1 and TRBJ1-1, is SAVISQKPSRDICQRGTSLTIQCQVDSQVTMMFWYRQQPGQSLTLIATANQGSEATYESGFVIDKFPISRPNLTFSTLTVSNMSPEDSSIYLCSVGGRANTEAFFGQGTRLTVV.